The rows below give T cell receptor beta chains drawn from one sample of a study of blood T cells in healthy people across ages. Each CDR3 protein is one row after TCRdb ran MiXCR on the 5' RACE reads. The data show fewer than 900,000 distinct CDR3 sequences, with 35% to 45% seen just once and roughly 19% held by the top ten. Sequencing was done on a sample of blood. These receptors all come from an older woman in good health. CDR3s include the opening cysteine and the closing phenylalanine or tryptophan. A D gene is named only where the DNA matches it firmly. The size of a clone is reported for some rows only, either as once, few or many, or as a class for expanded clones.

TRBJ2-1,.,few,TRBV7-3,CASSFRPYGDEQFF,TGTGCCAGCAGCTTCCGTCCATATGGAGACGAGCAGTTCTTC
TRBJ1-1,TRBD1,few,TRBV4-2,CASSQDWTGGTEAFF,TGTGCCAGCAGCCAAGATTGGACAGGGGGCACTGAAGCTTTCTTT
TRBJ2-7,TRBD1,.,TRBV20-1,CSATGTGDFYEQYF,TGCAGTGCTACAGGGACAGGGGATTTCTACGAGCAGTACTTC
TRBJ2-1,.,.,TRBV6-5,CASSRGDTYNEQFF,TGTGCCAGCAGTAGGGGGGATACCTACAATGAGCAGTTCTTC
TRBJ2-6,.,.,TRBV29-1,CSVDPGSGANVLTF,TGCAGCGTTGACCCGGGCTCTGGGGCCAACGTCCTGACTTTC
TRBJ1-4,.,.,TRBV7-2,CASSGTQVEKLFF,TGTGCCAGCAGCGGGACCCAGGTAGAAAAACTGTTTTTT
TRBJ1-1,.,few,TRBV10-3,CAISEYQGIDEAFF,TGTGCCATCAGTGAGTATCAAGGGATAGATGAAGCTTTCTTT
TRBJ2-7,.,few,TRBV15,CATSRETNSYEQYF,TGTGCCACCAGCAGGGAGACTAACTCCTACGAGCAGTACTTC
TRBJ2-1,TRBD1,.,TRBV10-3,CATTDRAGDEQFF,TGTGCCACGACGGACAGGGCAGGGGATGAGCAGTTCTTC
TRBJ2-1,TRBD2,few,TRBV20-1,CSSGLAGGEQFF,TGCAGTAGCGGACTAGCGGGAGGGGAGCAGTTCTTC
TRBJ2-3,TRBD2,few,TRBV6-5,CASSYGGGADTQYF,TGTGCCAGCAGTTACGGGGGGGGAGCAGATACGCAGTATTTT
TRBJ1-2,.,few,TRBV28,CASSFRGYGGYGYTF,TGTGCCAGCAGTTTTCGCGGGTATGGGGGCTATGGCTACACCTTC
TRBJ1-4,TRBD1,.,TRBV6-1,CASRPRQGANEKLFF,TGTGCCAGCAGACCCCGACAGGGGGCAAATGAAAAACTGTTTTTT
TRBJ2-5,.,few,TRBV24-1,CATADDYEQYF,TGTGCCACCGCAGACGATTATGAGCAGTACTTC
TRBJ2-7,TRBD1,few,TRBV28,CASSLIQGARYEQYF,TGTGCCAGCAGCCTTATACAGGGGGCGCGGTACGAGCAGTACTTC
TRBJ2-7,TRBD1,.,TRBV29-1,CSVSPGQAYYEQYF,TGCAGCGTGAGTCCGGGACAGGCTTACTACGAGCAGTACTTC
TRBJ2-5,TRBD1,few,TRBV7-2,CASDRGQETQYF,TGTGCCAGTGACAGGGGGCAAGAGACCCAGTACTTC
TRBJ2-2,.,.,TRBV2,CASSETRNTGELFF,TGTGCCAGCAGTGAAACAAGGAACACCGGGGAGCTGTTTTTT
TRBJ2-1,TRBD2,.,TRBV3-1,CASSLSGRVSYNEQFF,TGTGCCAGCAGCCTTAGCGGGAGGGTTTCCTACAATGAGCAGTTCTTC
TRBJ2-1,.,.,TRBV20-1,CSAIPNYEQFF,TGCAGTGCTATCCCCAACTATGAGCAGTTCTTC
TRBJ1-5,.,few,TRBV20-1,CSARDLGVRGDQPQHF,TGCAGTGCTAGAGATCTGGGGGTAAGAGGGGATCAGCCCCAGCATTTT
TRBJ2-1,.,few,TRBV12-3/TRBV12-4,CASRFGAGSNEQFF,TGTGCCAGTCGCTTTGGGGCAGGGAGCAATGAGCAGTTCTTC
TRBJ1-5,.,once,TRBV19,CASSMPQYNNQPQHF,TGTGCCAGTAGTATGCCGCAGTACAACAATCAGCCCCAGCATTTT
TRBJ2-7,.,.,TRBV12-3/TRBV12-4,CAMYTYEQYF,TGTGCCATGTACACCTACGAGCAGTACTTC
TRBJ2-2,.,once,TRBV29-1,CSGSYTGELFF,TGCAGCGGGTCGTACACCGGGGAGCTGTTTTTT
TRBJ2-1,.,.,TRBV12-3/TRBV12-4,CASSRTGTALTGEQFF,TGTGCCAGCAGTCGAACCGGGACCGCTTTAACGGGGGAGCAGTTCTTC
TRBJ2-2,TRBD1,.,TRBV9,CASSPPRTGDTGELFF,TGTGCCAGCAGCCCCCCACGGACAGGGGACACCGGGGAGCTGTTTTTT
TRBJ2-1,TRBD2,.,TRBV6-4,CASSGNSGFYNEQFF,TGTGCCAGCAGTGGGAATAGCGGGTTCTACAATGAGCAGTTCTTC
TRBJ1-5,.,.,TRBV3-1,CASSQAKGTQPQHF,TGTGCCAGCAGCCAAGCGAAAGGGACTCAGCCCCAGCATTTT
TRBJ1-4,.,.,TRBV19,CASSIQIGTSNEKLFF,TGTGCCAGTAGTATACAGATAGGAACGTCTAATGAAAAACTGTTTTTT
TRBJ1-2,.,few,TRBV5-1,CASSPGAGAVYGYTF,TGCGCCAGCAGCCCAGGGGCAGGGGCGGTCTATGGCTACACCTTC
TRBJ2-3,TRBD2,.,TRBV9,CASSAQLAASTDTQYF,TGTGCCAGCAGCGCACAGCTAGCGGCAAGCACAGATACGCAGTATTTT
TRBJ2-1,.,.,TRBV6-5,CASSYTTGTPNEQFF,TGTGCCAGCAGTTACACGACCGGGACTCCTAATGAGCAGTTCTTC
TRBJ1-6,.,.,TRBV25-1,CASSEVGNSPLHF,TGTGCCAGCAGTGAGGTTGGCAATTCACCCCTCCACTTT
TRBJ1-1,.,.,TRBV30,CAWSWTPAEAFF,TGTGCCTGGAGCTGGACCCCCGCTGAAGCTTTCTTT
TRBJ1-1,.,once,TRBV18,CACSPLQGGHTEAFF,TGTGCCTGCTCACCACTCCAGGGAGGGCACACTGAAGCTTTCTTT
TRBJ1-5,TRBD1,.,TRBV20-1,CSAGTGGSFGAQHF,TGCAGTGCAGGGACAGGGGGCTCGTTCGGGGCCCAGCATTTT
TRBJ2-3,.,.,TRBV11-2,CASSLDIGGYSTDTQYF,TGTGCCAGCAGCTTAGATATAGGGGGGTACAGCACAGATACGCAGTATTTT
TRBJ2-3,.,few,TRBV3-1,CASSRPGLYTDTQYF,TGTGCCAGCAGCCGACCGGGACTCTACACAGATACGCAGTATTTT
TRBJ2-7,.,few,TRBV3-1,CASSQVWGAGEQYF,TGTGCCAGCAGCCAAGTCTGGGGTGCCGGCGAGCAGTACTTC
TRBJ2-7,.,.,TRBV5-1,CASSRLQGLASYEQYF,TGCGCCAGCAGCCGACTACAGGGCCTTGCATCCTACGAGCAGTACTTC
TRBJ2-7,.,many,TRBV7-2,CASSLFPRGTYEQYF,TGTGCCAGCAGCTTATTCCCCCGAGGTACCTACGAGCAGTACTTC
TRBJ2-7,TRBD1,few,TRBV7-8,CASTGTGTYEQYF,TGTGCCAGCACGGGGACAGGGACCTACGAGCAGTACTTC
TRBJ2-3,TRBD2,.,TRBV6-5,CASSKTSGISTQYF,TGTGCCAGCAGTAAGACTAGCGGGATAAGTACGCAGTATTTT
TRBJ1-2,TRBD1,.,TRBV7-3,CASSSIGQGGYTF,TGTGCCAGCAGCTCCATCGGACAGGGCGGCTACACCTTC
TRBJ2-5,.,.,TRBV12-5,CASGYSGSQETQYF,TGTGCTAGTGGTTATTCAGGCTCCCAAGAGACCCAGTACTTC
TRBJ1-6,.,few,TRBV3-1,CASSQGGRKGSPLHF,TGTGCCAGCAGCCAAGGAGGTAGAAAAGGTTCACCCCTCCACTTT
TRBJ2-1,TRBD2,once,TRBV11-1,CASSPLGTSGNEQFF,TGTGCCAGCAGCCCCCTAGGGACTAGCGGAAATGAGCAGTTCTTC
TRBJ1-2,TRBD1,few,TRBV12-3/TRBV12-4,CASSFSGQGVHGHTF,TGTGCCAGCAGTTTCTCGGGACAGGGGGTTCATGGCCACACCTTC
TRBJ2-1,.,.,TRBV7-2,CASSLDVRPYNEQFF,TGTGCCAGCAGCTTAGATGTCAGACCGTACAATGAGCAGTTCTTC
TRBJ2-4,.,.,TRBV20-1,CSAKFGLGDQYF,TGCAGTGCTAAATTTGGACTCGGCGATCAGTACTTC
TRBJ1-4,.,.,TRBV12-3/TRBV12-4,CASSFRGNNEKLFF,TGTGCCAGCAGTTTTCGGGGAAATAATGAAAAACTGTTTTTT
TRBJ1-5,.,.,TRBV19,CASSPGAQLQPQHF,TGTGCCAGTAGCCCGGGGGCGCAGCTTCAGCCCCAGCATTTT
TRBJ2-7,TRBD2,.,TRBV4-1,CASSQDGTSSYEQYF,TGCGCCAGCAGCCAAGATGGGACTAGCTCCTACGAGCAGTACTTC
TRBJ1-1,.,.,TRBV18,CASSQTSGQEAFF,TGTGCCAGCTCACAAACCAGTGGCCAGGAAGCTTTCTTT
TRBJ2-3,TRBD2,few,TRBV10-3,CATGLAGGGGTDTQYF,TGTGCCACCGGACTAGCGGGAGGGGGGGGCACAGATACGCAGTATTTT
TRBJ2-6,.,.,TRBV4-3,CASSQDLLIRTGANVLTF,TGCGCCAGCAGCCAAGATCTACTTATCCGGACTGGGGCCAACGTCCTGACTTTC
TRBJ2-4,TRBD2,once,TRBV6-1,CASSMGGSGPQRIRYF,TGTGCCAGCAGCATGGGAGGTAGCGGGCCTCAAAGGATTCGGTACTTC
TRBJ2-7,TRBD2,.,TRBV20-1,CSATGTSGGTYEQYF,TGCAGTGCTACCGGGACTAGCGGGGGGACCTACGAGCAGTACTTC